A selection of T cell receptor beta chains follows, all from one sample in a study of T-cell memory formation after mild COVID-19. TCRdb itself ran the 5' RACE reads through MiXCR, one entry per CDR3 protein. The sample consists of about 120,000 distinct CDR3 sequences, 22% of them appearing once. Sequenced input: PBMCs or a T cell subset sorted from them (not recorded which). Every receptor here comes from a man between 18 and 35 years old who had mild COVID-19 (a few samples of this study predate the infection). Cell type and time point are not known. CDR3s include the opening cysteine and the closing phenylalanine or tryptophan. A D gene is named only where the DNA matches it firmly. The size field is filled for only some rows; it gives once, few, many or a size class.

clone_size,v_call,d_call,j_call,cdr3_aa,cdr3_nt
NA,TRBV7-6,TRBD2,TRBJ2-5,CASSFTAGGRETQYF,TGTGCCAGCAGCTTTACAGCGGGGGGCCGGGAGACCCAGTACTTC
few,TRBV12-3/TRBV12-4,NA,TRBJ2-1,CASSPTRVNEQFF,TGTGCCAGCAGCCCCACTCGGGTCAATGAGCAGTTCTTC
NA,TRBV5-1,NA,TRBJ1-6,CASSLEPGEASPLHF,TGCGCCAGCAGCTTGGAGCCAGGGGAGGCTTCACCCCTCCACTTT
few,TRBV4-1,NA,TRBJ2-5,CASSPHIEETQYF,TGCGCCAGCAGCCCGCATATAGAAGAGACCCAGTACTTC
few,TRBV2,NA,TRBJ2-2,CASSEFPGSPGELFF,TGTGCCAGCAGTGAATTTCCAGGGAGTCCCGGGGAGCTGTTTTTT
few,TRBV7-8,TRBD1,TRBJ1-4,CASSPGQGTNEKLFF,TGTGCCAGCAGCCCCGGACAGGGAACTAATGAAAAACTGTTTTTT
NA,TRBV9,NA,TRBJ1-6,CASSVEGKIYNSPLHF,TGTGCCAGCAGCGTCGAGGGAAAGATATATAATTCACCCCTCCACTTT
NA,TRBV21-1,NA,TRBJ2-3,CASKHSSPDTQYF,TGTGCCAGCAAACACTCATCGCCAGATACGCAGTATTTT
many,TRBV6-6,NA,TRBJ1-5,CASSYGFSNQPQHF,TGTGCCAGCAGTTACGGGTTCAGCAATCAGCCCCAGCATTTT
NA,TRBV27,TRBD1,TRBJ1-3,CASSLTGDWGNTIYF,TGTGCCAGCAGTCTAACAGGGGATTGGGGAAACACCATATATTTT
few,TRBV5-1,NA,TRBJ1-1,CASSLNPDKAFF,TGCGCCAGCAGCTTGAACCCGGACAAGGCTTTCTTT
NA,TRBV6-5,NA,TRBJ2-7,CASRTGTRGEQYF,TGTGCCAGCAGAACCGGGACCAGGGGAGAGCAGTACTTC
few,TRBV12-3/TRBV12-4,NA,TRBJ2-3,CASTAGLGDTQYF,TGTGCCAGCACAGCCGGGTTGGGGGATACGCAGTATTTT
few,TRBV27,NA,TRBJ2-4,CASSPRRGGGSVAKNIQYF,TGTGCCAGCAGTCCCCGACGAGGTGGAGGGTCGGTCGCCAAAAACATTCAGTACTTC
few,TRBV29-1,TRBD2,TRBJ2-5,CSVETSGEPLQETQYF,TGCAGCGTTGAGACTAGCGGGGAGCCACTTCAAGAGACCCAGTACTTC
NA,TRBV15,NA,TRBJ2-7,CATSSRAETSEQYF,TGTGCCACCAGCAGCCGGGCCGAAACCTCCGAGCAGTACTTC
NA,TRBV11-2,NA,TRBJ2-7,CASSPSGQLYEQYF,TGTGCCAGCAGCCCCTCTGGACAGCTATACGAGCAGTACTTC
few,TRBV4-1,TRBD2,TRBJ2-5,CASSRPPGLKETQYF,TGCGCCAGCAGCCGGCCGCCGGGACTAAAAGAGACCCAGTACTTC
few,TRBV24-1,TRBD1,TRBJ2-1,CATSAPGQGTDEQFF,TGTGCCACCAGTGCCCCGGGACAGGGTACGGATGAGCAGTTCTTC
NA,TRBV2,TRBD2,TRBJ2-3,CASSGAGVWTDTQYF,TGTGCCAGCAGTGGAGCGGGGGTATGGACAGATACGCAGTATTTT
few,TRBV7-9,TRBD2,TRBJ2-3,CASSPSGGVEWDTQYF,TGTGCCAGCAGCCCAAGCGGGGGCGTGGAGTGGGATACGCAGTATTTT
NA,TRBV11-3,TRBD2,TRBJ2-1,CASSLKTSGGTYNEQFF,TGTGCCAGCAGCCTAAAGACTAGCGGGGGTACCTACAATGAGCAGTTCTTC
NA,TRBV7-9,NA,TRBJ1-2,CASDLVGAPYGYTF,TGTGCCAGCGATTTAGTCGGGGCCCCTTATGGCTACACCTTC
many,TRBV3-1,NA,TRBJ2-2,CASSPPGEPGTGELFF,TGTGCCAGCAGCCCCCCGGGGGAGCCCGGGACCGGGGAGCTGTTTTTT
many,TRBV6-5,TRBD2,TRBJ2-1,CASSYSVSGGSNEQFF,TGTGCCAGCAGTTACTCGGTCAGCGGGGGGAGCAATGAGCAGTTCTTC
NA,TRBV6-2/TRBV6-3,NA,TRBJ2-2,CASSYVLSTGELFF,TGTGCCAGCAGTTACGTACTGAGCACCGGGGAGCTGTTTTTT
NA,TRBV15,NA,TRBJ1-2,CATSSGGSGYGYTF,TGTGCCACCAGCAGCGGAGGGTCGGGGTATGGCTACACCTTC
NA,TRBV7-2,NA,TRBJ2-1,CASSFRGGDYNEQFF,TGTGCCAGCAGCTTTAGAGGCGGCGATTACAATGAGCAGTTCTTC
NA,TRBV12-3/TRBV12-4,NA,TRBJ2-1,CASSWGAGQNEQFF,TGTGCCAGCAGTTGGGGGGCTGGCCAAAATGAGCAGTTCTTC
few,TRBV7-9,NA,TRBJ2-5,CASSHTRVGETQYF,TGTGCCAGCAGCCATACCAGGGTCGGGGAGACCCAGTACTTC
NA,TRBV12-3/TRBV12-4,NA,TRBJ2-7,CASSAGTIEQYF,TGTGCCAGCAGCGCCGGGACAATCGAGCAGTACTTC
NA,TRBV6-5,NA,TRBJ2-3,CASTSGGQDTQYF,TGTGCCAGCACTTCTGGGGGGCAGGATACGCAGTATTTT
NA,TRBV15,TRBD1,TRBJ2-3,CATSRVTGGADTQYF,TGTGCCACCAGCAGGGTGACAGGGGGCGCAGATACGCAGTATTTT
few,TRBV7-2,NA,TRBJ1-4,CASSLLPPGRSNEKLFF,TGTGCCAGCAGCTTACTCCCTCCCGGACGGAGTAATGAAAAACTGTTTTTT
NA,TRBV9,NA,TRBJ2-1,CASSESGTHYNEQFF,TGTGCCAGCAGCGAGAGCGGGACACACTACAATGAGCAGTTCTTC
few,TRBV27,NA,TRBJ2-6,CASSFISGANVLTF,TGTGCCAGCAGTTTCATCTCTGGGGCCAACGTCCTGACTTTC
NA,TRBV9,TRBD1,TRBJ1-6,CASSVEGANSPLHF,TGTGCCAGCAGCGTAGAGGGGGCCAATTCACCCCTCCACTTT
NA,TRBV13,NA,TRBJ1-1,CASSPMTDLNTEAFF,TGTGCCAGCAGCCCCATGACAGATCTGAACACTGAAGCTTTCTTT
NA,TRBV4-3,NA,TRBJ1-1,CASSHGAKTEAFF,TGCGCCAGCAGCCACGGGGCGAAGACTGAAGCTTTCTTT
NA,TRBV11-2,NA,TRBJ2-3,CASSRTHRVGTDTQYF,TGTGCCAGCTCGAGGACCCACCGCGTGGGCACAGATACGCAGTATTTT
NA,TRBV6-5,TRBD2,TRBJ2-5,CAVRTSGEETQYF,TGTGCCGTACGGACTAGCGGGGAAGAGACCCAGTACTTC
few,TRBV7-2,TRBD1,TRBJ2-1,CASSLLQGYNEQFF,TGTGCCAGCAGCTTACTACAGGGGTACAATGAGCAGTTCTTC